Below are 13 T cell receptor beta chains sequenced from a single sample in a study of identical twins. A single record per CDR3 protein comes from TCRdb applying MiXCR to the 5' RACE reads. The table includes more than 650,000 distinct CDR3 sequences, over 5% detected once. The sequencing input was naive T cells sorted from blood. The receptors were gathered from a young man in good health.

This clonotype has at least ten counts. V is TRBV7-9 and J is TRBJ2-3, with D perhaps matching TRBD1 or TRBD2 (5 bases each). CDR1 and CDR2 (germline): SEHNR, FQNEAQ (reference sequence). The CDR3 has 12 amino acids. The V end lost 5 bases, the J end lost 12 bases, and 15 bases lay between the germline ends. CDR3 coding DNA: TGTGCCAGCAGCCCCGGGACCCGATCTCAGTATTTT. This sequence encodes CASSPGTRSQYF.

This chain links TRBV30 with TRBJ2-7; D is unresolved. The CDR3 contains 13 residues. Germline V CDR1 and CDR2: GTSNPN, SVGIG (reference sequence). V gave up 2 bases and J gave up 7 bases, with 15 bases separating them. The CDR3 DNA reads as TGTGCCTGGAGTTCTGGCGGATCCTTAGAGCAGTACTTC. This translates into CAWSSGGSLEQYF.

This clonotype was picked up many times. The V call is TRBV12-3 or TRBV12-4, the J call TRBJ1-1, with a tentative D call TRBD1 (6 bases). Deletions cut 6 bases from V and 4 bases from J, with 12 bases between. The CDR3 covers 13 residues. CDR3 coding DNA: TGTGCCAGCAGCAGGGGTTACGGCACTGAAGCTTTCTTT. Amino acid sequence: CASSRGYGTEAFF.

This clonotype was seen a handful of times. The junction departs from germline at one end; a sequencing error may be responsible. The chain joins TRBV3-1 to TRBJ2-1, with a possible D match to TRBD2 (6 bases). CDR1 is LGHDT, CDR2 YNNKEL, per germline (reference sequence). The CDR3 is 12 amino acids. Written as DNA, the CDR3 is TGTGCCAGCAGCCGCTACATTCACCGGGAGCTATTC. Protein product: CASSRYIHRELF.

This clonotype has ten or more counts. The J gene is TRBJ2-2, the V gene TRBV6-5; weak D call: TRBD1 (5 bases). The ends were cut back, 2 bases at V and 1 base at J, with 8 bases in the middle. Germline loops: CDR1 MNHEY, CDR2 SVGAGI. The CDR3 has 15 amino acids. Here the CDR3 DNA reads TGTGCCAGCAGTTACCTTCAGGGGAACACCGGGGAGCTGTTTTTT. This translates into CASSYLQGNTGELFF.

The V gene is TRBV21-1, the J gene TRBJ2-7; TRBD1, the table's D call, was not compared with the DNA. TRBV21-1 is listed as a pseudogene. CDR3 size: 15 residues. The CDR3 region is CASSQRGLSPYEQYV. In nucleotides, the CDR3 is TGTGCCAGCAGCCAAAGGGGTCTGTCCCCCTACGAGCAGTACGTC.

This clonotype came up many times. V gene TRBV20-1 combines with J gene TRBJ1-6; TRBD1 aligns across 8 bases. V lost 3 bases, J lost 9 bases, and 7 bases stayed unmatched. The germline gives CDR1 DFQATT, CDR2 SNEGSKA (reference sequence). There are 14 residues in the CDR3. The CDR3 DNA is TGCAGTGCTAGTGAGACAGGGGTTCGTTCACCCCTCCACTTT. Translation gives CSASETGVRSPLHF.

The rearrangement links TRBV10-2 to TRBJ2-5, with 7 bases that match TRBD1. Germline V lookup: CDR1 WSHSY, CDR2 SAAADI. V was pared by 6 bases and J by 3 bases, with 10 bases of the junction left unmatched. The CDR3 length is 15 residues. CDR3 in amino acids: CASRRGGRNKETQYF. The CDR3 coding sequence is TGCGCCAGCAGGAGAGGGGGCAGGAATAAAGAGACCCAGTACTTC.

This rearrangement joins TRBV25-1 to TRBJ2-5, with 13 bases that match TRBD2. CDR3 size: 16 residues. V dropped 1 base and J dropped 5; count of bases not matched to a gene: 4. Germline V CDR1 and CDR2: MGHDK, SYGVNS. The CDR3 sequence is CASSEFGTSGIETQYF. For the CDR3, the DNA is TGTGCCAGCAGTGAATTCGGGACTAGCGGGATTGAGACCCAGTACTTC.

This clonotype was seen only a few times. This chain links TRBV20-1 with TRBJ2-5, with 8 bases lining up with TRBD2. With V trimmed by 1 base and J by 4 bases, 14 bases remained unmatched. CDR1 and CDR2 (germline): DFQATT, SNEGSKA (reference sequence). The CDR3 length is 17 residues. In nucleotides, the CDR3 is TGCAGTGCTAGAGGATCAGCGGGAGATGCACAATTAGAGACCCAGTACTTC. It is translated as CSARGSAGDAQLETQYF.

This clonotype was counted only a few times. The CDR3 nucleotides read TGTGCCCTTGAGCGACGAACAGCCTACAATGAGCAGTTCTTC. It is translated as CALERRTAYNEQFF. The genes are TRBV30 and TRBJ2-1; D uncertain. The CDR3 covers 14 residues. Trimming took 8 bases from V and 2 from J, leaving 16 bases between them. Germline CDR1 and CDR2: GTSNPN and SVGIG (reference sequence).

This clonotype was recorded a few times. The V call is TRBV7-9, the J call TRBJ2-1, with D unresolved. Germline V gene lookup returns CDR1 SEHNR and CDR2 FQNEAQ (reference sequence). Trimming stripped 5 bases from V and 5 bases from J, with 16 bases between. The CDR3 consists of 15 residues. CDR3: CASSPYGVRDNEQFF. CDR3 coding DNA: TGTGCCAGCAGCCCGTATGGGGTCCGTGACAATGAGCAGTTCTTC.

The chain joins TRBV5-1 to TRBJ2-2, with D unclear. V lost 3 bases and J lost 5, with 11 bases in between. Germline assignment: CDR1 SGHRS and CDR2 YFSETQ. The CDR3 is 14 amino acids. The CDR3 is CASSSAAVTGELFF. The CDR3 DNA sequence: TGCGCCAGCAGCTCTGCGGCGGTTACCGGGGAGCTGTTTTTT.